The sequence of this T cell receptor beta chain was determined in a study of blood T cell repertoires in COVID-19. The CDR3 is made up of 16 amino acids. Germline CDR1 MDHEN, CDR2 SYDVKM. Germline trimming cut 5 bases from V and 8 bases from J; bases unmatched to any gene: 9. In the original workflow: Amplification with reference gene primers provided the estimates of nucleated cell counts. TCRdb's copy holds only in-frame clones and misses some; the assay was immunoSEQ multiplex PCR. Clone size and V and J calls were adopted from that table, with D and trimming inferred from the DNA. The sample has roughly 100,000 clones, 70% to 80% seen once.

Input material: peripheral blood. This receptor was taken from a woman aged 80 or over with active or convalescent COVID-19. The J gene is TRBJ1-6, the V gene TRBV28, with TRBD1 identical over 10 bases. The CDR3 loop is CASSPLGGQGYSPLHF. The DNA for the CDR3 is TGTGCCAGCAGTCCCCTTGGGGGACAGGGGTATTCACCCCTCCACTTT.